In this sample, the clone carrying this T cell receptor beta chain turned up a few times. The target antigen is unknown. These data belong to a study of cytomegalovirus exposure and HLA in healthy donors. Study-wide results and caveats: Sequencing likely caused a cluster of highly shared sequence variants. What TCR beta sequences reportedly achieved was accurate prediction of HLA-A and HLA-B alleles in most subjects.

PCR employed 60 Vbeta and 13 Jbeta primers. Original processing notes: About 11 million of roughly 81 million unique TCR beta chains were shared, per a later count. TCRdb keeps only in-frame clones here, not all; method: immunoSEQ multiplex PCR. V, J and clone size reflect that table, while D and trimming were determined from the DNA. The repertoire holds 200,000 or so clones, with around 86% as singletons. The receptor was derived from a man aged 40-50 years in good health and CMV-seropositive. Sequencing was performed on PBMCs.

CDR3 in DNA: TGTGCCAGCAGCTTAGCGACAGGGGTGGCTGGCTACACCTTC. Translating gives CASSLATGVAGYTF. The chain links TRBV7-8 to TRBJ1-2; TRBD1 aligns across 8 bases. Germline CDR1 SGHVS, CDR2 FQNEAQ. The length of the CDR3 is 14 residues. The trim removed 0 bases at V and 7 bases at J, leaving 4 bases unmatched.